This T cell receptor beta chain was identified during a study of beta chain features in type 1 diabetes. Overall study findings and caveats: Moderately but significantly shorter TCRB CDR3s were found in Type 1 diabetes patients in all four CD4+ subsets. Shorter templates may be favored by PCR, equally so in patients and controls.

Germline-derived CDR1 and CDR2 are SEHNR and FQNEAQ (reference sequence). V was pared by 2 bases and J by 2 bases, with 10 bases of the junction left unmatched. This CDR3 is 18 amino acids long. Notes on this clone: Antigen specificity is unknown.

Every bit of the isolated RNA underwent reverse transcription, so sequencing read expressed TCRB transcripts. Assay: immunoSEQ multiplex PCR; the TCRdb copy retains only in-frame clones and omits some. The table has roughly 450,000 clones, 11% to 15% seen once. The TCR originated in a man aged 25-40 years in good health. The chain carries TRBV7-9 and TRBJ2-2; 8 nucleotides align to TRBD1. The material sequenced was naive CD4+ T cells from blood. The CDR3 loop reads CASSLPLGQGLNTGELFF. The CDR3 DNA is TGTGCCAGCAGCTTACCCCTAGGACAGGGACTCAACACCGGGGAGCTGTTTTTT.